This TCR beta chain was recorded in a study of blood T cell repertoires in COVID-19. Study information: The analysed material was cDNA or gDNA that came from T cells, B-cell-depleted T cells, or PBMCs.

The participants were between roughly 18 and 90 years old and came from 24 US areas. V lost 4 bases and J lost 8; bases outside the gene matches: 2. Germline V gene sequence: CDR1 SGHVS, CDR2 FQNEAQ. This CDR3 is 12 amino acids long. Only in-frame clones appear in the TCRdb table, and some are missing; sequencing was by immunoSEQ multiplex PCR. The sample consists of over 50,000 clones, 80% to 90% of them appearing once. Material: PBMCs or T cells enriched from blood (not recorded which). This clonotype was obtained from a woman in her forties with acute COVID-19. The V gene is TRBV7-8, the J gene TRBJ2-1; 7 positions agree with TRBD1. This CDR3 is CASSSQGYEQFF. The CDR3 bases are TGTGCCAGCAGCTCACAGGGGTATGAGCAGTTCTTC.